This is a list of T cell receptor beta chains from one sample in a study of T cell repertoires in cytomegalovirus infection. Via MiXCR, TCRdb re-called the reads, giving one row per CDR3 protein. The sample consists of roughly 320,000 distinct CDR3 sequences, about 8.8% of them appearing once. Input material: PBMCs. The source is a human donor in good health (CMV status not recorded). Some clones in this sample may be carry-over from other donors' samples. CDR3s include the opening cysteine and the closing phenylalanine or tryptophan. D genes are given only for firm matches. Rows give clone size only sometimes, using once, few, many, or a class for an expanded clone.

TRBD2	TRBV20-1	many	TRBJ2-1	TGCAGTGCGCGGGGGGGCTCATCCTACAATGAGCAGTTCTTC	CSARGGSSYNEQFF
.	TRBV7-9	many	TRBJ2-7	TGTGCCAGCAGCTTACGAGGGACCGAGCAGTACTTC	CASSLRGTEQYF
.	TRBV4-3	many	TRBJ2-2	TGCGCCAGCAGCCAGACCCTTGGGGGGTACACCGGGGAGCTGTTTTTT	CASSQTLGGYTGELFF
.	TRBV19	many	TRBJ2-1	TGTGCCAGTAGTATTACACCGCCCAATAAGCAGTTCTTC	CASSITPPNKQFF
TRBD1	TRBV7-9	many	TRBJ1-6	TGTGCCAGCAGCTCCACCACAGGGGGCGCGGTGGCTTCACCCCTCCACTTT	CASSSTTGGAVASPLHF
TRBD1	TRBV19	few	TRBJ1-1	TGTGCCAGTCAATACGGGACAGGGGTGCGGACTGAAGCTTTCTTT	CASQYGTGVRTEAFF
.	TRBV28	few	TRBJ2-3	TGTGCCAGCCGAGCTTTGATTAGCACAGATACGCAGTATTTT	CASRALISTDTQYF
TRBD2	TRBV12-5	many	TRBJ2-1	TGTGCTAGTGGTTTGGTACCGGGGGGGTGGGGGCCAGGGGAGCAGTTCTTC	CASGLVPGGWGPGEQFF
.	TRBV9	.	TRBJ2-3	TGTGCCAGCAGCGTAGTACCAAGCACAGATACGCAGTATTTT	CASSVVPSTDTQYF
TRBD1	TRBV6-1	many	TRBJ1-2	TGTGCCAGCAGCCCGGACAGGATGAGCTATGGCTACACCTTC	CASSPDRMSYGYTF
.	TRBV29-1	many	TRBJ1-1	TGCAGCGTTGAGTCGAAGAACACTGAAGCTTTCTTT	CSVESKNTEAFF
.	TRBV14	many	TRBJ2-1	TGTGCCAGCAGCCCCTCTCTACCGACCTCCAATGAGCAGTTCTTC	CASSPSLPTSNEQFF
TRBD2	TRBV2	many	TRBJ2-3	TGTGCCAGCAGTGTGAATAGCGGGGGAACCACAGATACGCAGTATTTT	CASSVNSGGTTDTQYF
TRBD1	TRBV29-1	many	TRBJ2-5	TGCAGCGTTGCGTCAGGGGGTGAGACCCAGTACTTC	CSVASGGETQYF
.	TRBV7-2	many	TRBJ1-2	TGTGCCAGCAGCGCCCTCGCTGAGGGGTTATATGGCTACACCTTC	CASSALAEGLYGYTF
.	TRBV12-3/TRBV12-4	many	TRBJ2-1	TGTGCCAGCAGTTTAGTGGGCTACTCCTACAATGAGCAGTTCTTC	CASSLVGYSYNEQFF
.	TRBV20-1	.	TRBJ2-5	TGCAGTGCTAGGTCCGACGGGACCCAGTACTTC	CSARSDGTQYF
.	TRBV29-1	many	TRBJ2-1	TGCAGCGTTGAGAGGACATTTTCCTACAATGAGCAGTTCTTC	CSVERTFSYNEQFF
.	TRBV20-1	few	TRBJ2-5	TGCAGTGCTAGAGTTGGACACCCCCAAGAGACCCAGTACTTC	CSARVGHPQETQYF
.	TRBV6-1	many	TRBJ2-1	TGTGCCAGCCTCTCTAGCAAATACAATGAGCAGTTCTTC	CASLSSKYNEQFF
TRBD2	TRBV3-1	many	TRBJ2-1	TGTGCCAGCAGCCGCCCTTTTAAGGCTAGCGGGGGGTCCATGGAGCAGTTCTTC	CASSRPFKASGGSMEQFF
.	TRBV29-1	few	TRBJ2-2	TGCAGCGTTGCCAGGGCGAACACCGGGGAGCTGTTTTTT	CSVARANTGELFF
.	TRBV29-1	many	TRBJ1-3	TGCAGCGGAGGGACATCTGGAAACACCATATATTTT	CSGGTSGNTIYF
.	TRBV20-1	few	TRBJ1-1	TGCAGTGCTAGCGACGGACACTCGAACACTGAAGCTTTCTTT	CSASDGHSNTEAFF
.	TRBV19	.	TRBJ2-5	TGTGCCAGTAGTCGGGACGGTCCCAAGTACTTC	CASSRDGPKYF
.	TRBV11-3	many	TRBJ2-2	TGTGCCAGCAGCGGAGGGGGCACCTTAAACACCGGGGAGCTGTTTTTT	CASSGGGTLNTGELFF
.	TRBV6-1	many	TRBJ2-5	TGTGCCAGCACCAAGAGGACCCGCCAAGAGACCCAGTACTTC	CASTKRTRQETQYF
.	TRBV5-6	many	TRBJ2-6	TGTGCCAGCAGCTTGATTGGAAACTCTGGGGCCAACGTCCTGACTTTC	CASSLIGNSGANVLTF
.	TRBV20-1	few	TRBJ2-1	TGCAGTGCTAGCCAGCCGCTCGGCTTCAATGAGCAGTTCTTC	CSASQPLGFNEQFF
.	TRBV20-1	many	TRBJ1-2	TGCAGTGCTAGGCAGGGGAGGGCCTATGGCTACACCTTC	CSARQGRAYGYTF
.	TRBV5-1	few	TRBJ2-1	TGCGCCAGCAGCTTCTACGGAGACAGCTCCTACAATGAGCAGTTCTTC	CASSFYGDSSYNEQFF
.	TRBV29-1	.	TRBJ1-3	TGCAGCGTTGAGGTACAGAGCTCTGGAAACACCATATATTTT	CSVEVQSSGNTIYF
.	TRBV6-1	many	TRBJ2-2	TGTGCCAGCAGTTCCGGGACGGACCCACTGAACACCGGGGAGCTGTTTTTT	CASSSGTDPLNTGELFF
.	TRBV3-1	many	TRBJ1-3	TGTGCCAGCAGCCATCTGTCAGGAGACACCATATATTTT	CASSHLSGDTIYF
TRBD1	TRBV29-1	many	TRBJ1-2	TGCAGCACGTCGACAGGGCCGTCTGGCTACACCTTC	CSTSTGPSGYTF
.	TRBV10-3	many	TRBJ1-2	TGTGCCATCAGTCTCGAGGCCCAGGGGACCAATGGCTACACCTTC	CAISLEAQGTNGYTF
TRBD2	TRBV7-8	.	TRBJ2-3	TGTGCCAGCAGCCCCGGGACTAGCGGGGACCTCACAGATACGCAGTATTTT	CASSPGTSGDLTDTQYF
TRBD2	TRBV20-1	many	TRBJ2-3	TGCAGTGCCCACGTAGCGGGGGGGAGCACAGATACGCAGTATTTT	CSAHVAGGSTDTQYF
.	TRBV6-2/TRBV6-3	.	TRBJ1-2	TGTGTCAGCTGGACCGACGCTAATTATGACTACACCTTC	CVSWTDANYDYTF
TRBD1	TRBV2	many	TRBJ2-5	TGTGCCAGCACGAAGGGAACAGGGGGGCAAGAGACCCAGTACTTC	CASTKGTGGQETQYF
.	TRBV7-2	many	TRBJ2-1	TGTGCCAGCAGCAAGACGGGTGGTGAGCAGTTCTTC	CASSKTGGEQFF
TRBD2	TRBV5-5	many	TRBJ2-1	TGTGCCAGCAGCTTGGGACTAGCGGGGGTTAATGAGCAGTTCTTC	CASSLGLAGVNEQFF
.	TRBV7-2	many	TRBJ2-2	TGTGCCAGCAGCTTACGGGACGGTGCGAACACCGGGGAGCTGTTTTTT	CASSLRDGANTGELFF
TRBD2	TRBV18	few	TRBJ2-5	TGTGCCAGCTCACCATTTAGCGGGGCCCAAGAGACCCAGTACTTC	CASSPFSGAQETQYF
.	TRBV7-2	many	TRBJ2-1	TGTGCCATCGCGGGGTCGAGATCCTACAATGAGCAGTTCTTC	CAIAGSRSYNEQFF
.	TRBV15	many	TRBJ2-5	TGTGCCACCAGCAGAGATAAGGAGACCCAGTACTTC	CATSRDKETQYF
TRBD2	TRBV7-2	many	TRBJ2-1	TGTGCCAGCAGCGTAGCGGGGGGGTGGAACAATGAGCAGTTCTTC	CASSVAGGWNNEQFF
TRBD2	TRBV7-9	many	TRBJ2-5	TGTGCCAGCAGCGTCAGGACTAGCGGCTCCCGGGAAGAGACCCAGTACTTC	CASSVRTSGSREETQYF
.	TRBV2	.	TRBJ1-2	TGTGCCAGCAGACCGTTGACAATTCAAGACTATGGCTACACCTTC	CASRPLTIQDYGYTF
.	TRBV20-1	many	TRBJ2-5	TGCAGTGCAAGTGGGCAGCTAGTACAAGAGACCCAGTACTTC	CSASGQLVQETQYF
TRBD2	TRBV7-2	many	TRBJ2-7	TGTGCCAGCAGCGCCTGGGAGCGGGGCGAGCAGTACTTC	CASSAWERGEQYF
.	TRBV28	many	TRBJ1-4	TGTGCCAGCAGTTCCGGACCCCCACGGGAGGAACTGTTTTTT	CASSSGPPREELFF
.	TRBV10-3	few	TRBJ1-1	TGTGCCATCAGTGGAATGACCCTCCCGGGGTCCAACACTGAAGCTTTCTTT	CAISGMTLPGSNTEAFF